A single sample gave rise to the 26 T cell receptor beta chains below, sequenced in a study of cytomegalovirus exposure and HLA in healthy donors. Vbeta (60) and Jbeta (13) primers were used in the PCR. Assay: immunoSEQ multiplex PCR; the TCRdb copy retains only in-frame clones and omits some. The sample holds 150,000 to 200,000 clones; over 60% are singletons and the top ten take 0.85% to 1.4%. Sequencing used PBMCs. All receptors come from a woman in her forties in good health and CMV-seronegative.

This clone came up once. The chain uses TRBV6-5 and TRBJ2-7; possible D gene TRBD1, 6 bases. V lost 6 bases and J lost 0, with 12 bases in between. The CDR3 totals 14 residues. Germline V gene data show CDR1 as MNHEY and CDR2 as SVGAGI. The CDR3: CASRRTELSYEQYV. CDR3 bases: TGTGCCAGCAGGCGGACAGAACTCTCCTACGAGCAGTACGTC.

The V call is TRBV29-1, the J call TRBJ1-1; 7 positions agree with TRBD1. Germline V gene lookup returns CDR1 SQVTM and CDR2 ANQGSEA. Trimming removed 5 bases from V and 2 bases from J; junction bases left unmatched: 5. The CDR3 extends over 13 amino acids. The CDR3 DNA reads TGCAGCGTTAAGAAAGGGGGCAACACTGAAGCTTTCTTT. Amino acid sequence: CSVKKGGNTEAFF.

In its sample, this clone was seen once. The same CDR3 can be traced to other DNA sequences in this sample. J is TRBJ2-3 and V is TRBV7-8, with D possibly matching TRBD2 (7 bases). The CDR3 loop spans 17 amino acids. V was cut by 9 bases and J by 4 bases, with 26 bases left in between. Germline V gene lookup returns CDR1 SGHVS and CDR2 FQNEAQ. The CDR3 sequence: CASSPLAAGDLPDTQYF. CDR3 DNA sequence: TGTGCCAGTAGCCCGCTAGCGGCAGGGGACCTACCAGATACGCAGTATTTT. Supplemented by reference TRBV7-8 and TRBJ2-3, the full variable domain reads GAGVSQSPRYKVAKRGQDVALRCDPISGHVSLFWYQQALGQGPEFLTYFQNEAQLDKSGLPSDRFFAERPEGSVSTLKIQRTQQEDSAVYLCASSPLAAGDLPDTQYFGPGTRLTVL.

This chain links TRBV7-9 with TRBJ1-1; unclear D gene. The germline CDR1 and CDR2 sequences are SEHNR and FQNEAQ (reference sequence). Trimming left V 0 bases short and J 1 base short, with 12 bases between. The CDR3 runs to 16 residues. In DNA, the CDR3 is TGTGCCAGCAGCTTAGCAGGAGGGTCCCCGAACACTGAAGCTTTCTTT. Its translation is CASSLAGGSPNTEAFF.

This sequence joins TRBV4-3 and TRBJ2-3; 7 bases agree with TRBD1. The CDR3 has 16 amino acids. V lost 0 bases to trimming and J lost 3 bases; unmatched junction nucleotides: 6. Germline V gene lookup returns CDR1 LGHNA and CDR2 YSLEER. Here the CDR3 DNA reads TGCGCCAGCAGCCAAGAACAAAGGACAGGAACAGATACGCAGTATTTT. Residues: CASSQEQRTGTDTQYF.

This clone was recorded a few times. The genes are TRBV5-4 and TRBJ1-6; D call uncertain. The CDR3 covers 15 residues. Per germline, CDR1 SGHNT and CDR2 YYREEE (reference sequence). V was cut by 0 bases and J by 6 bases, with 10 bases left in between. CDR3 nucleotides: TGTGCCAGCAGCTTGGCCTTAGGAGTTAATTCACCCCTCCACTTT. Encoded protein: CASSLALGVNSPLHF.

The chain recombines TRBV7-2 with TRBJ2-7; 7 positions match TRBD2. With 4 bases clipped from V and 2 bases from J, the junction kept 8 bases outside the gene matches. This CDR3 comprises 15 residues. The germline V gene has CDR1 SGHTA and CDR2 FQGNSA. CDR3 sequence reads: CASSSRGAGPYEQYF. The CDR3 DNA sequence: TGTGCCAGCAGCTCCCGAGGAGCGGGACCCTACGAGCAGTACTTC.

This clone has just one count. At one boundary the junction diverges from the germline segment, which might be a read error. The V and J genes are TRBV7-2 and TRBJ2-5; no definite D call. The closer fit of TRBJ2-7 to the DNA end suggests the J call may be wrong. CDR3 length equals 11 residues. CDR1 SGHTA and CDR2 FQGNSA come from the germline V gene. DNA of the CDR3: TGTGCCAGCAGCTCCTCCCACGAGCAGTACTTC. Protein product: CASSSSHEQYF.

This chain uses TRBV28 with TRBJ2-5; unclear D gene. The CDR3 loop spans 15 amino acids. V shed 3 bases and J shed 0 bases, with 11 bases lying between them. Germline-derived CDR1 and CDR2 are MDHEN and SYDVKM. The CDR3 region has the DNA TGTGCCAGCAGTTTTGGGCCCGACAACCAAGAGACCCAGTACTTC. Residues: CASSFGPDNQETQYF. Complete variable domain (other parts from reference TRBV28 and TRBJ2-5): DVKVTQSSRYLVKRTGEKVFLECVQDMDHENMFWYRQDPGLGLRLIYFSYDVKMKEKGDIPEGYSVSREKKERFSLILESASTNQTSMYLCASSFGPDNQETQYFGPGTRLLVL.

The sample holds one count of this clone. The J gene is TRBJ2-3, the V gene TRBV6-1; a possible D gene is TRBD2 (6 bases). Germline V gene data show CDR1 as MNHNS and CDR2 as SASEGT. The V end was cut by 1 base, the J end by 2 bases, with 10 bases between. The CDR3 has 15 amino acids. CDR3 nucleotide sequence: TGTGCCAGCAGTGAAGTGGGAGGTACCACAGATACGCAGTATTTT. It translates to CASSEVGGTTDTQYF.

This chain joins TRBV6-1 and TRBJ2-7; 11 bases line up with TRBD2. This CDR3 is 15 amino acids long. With 4 bases clipped from V and 3 bases from J, the junction kept 5 bases outside the gene matches. In germline, CDR1 is MNHNS, CDR2 SASEGT. CDR3 in amino acids: CASSASSGRLYEQYV. CDR3 nucleotides: TGTGCCAGCAGTGCCTCTAGCGGGAGGCTCTACGAGCAGTACGTC.

The rearrangement links TRBV19 to TRBJ1-2; D not certain. Germline V CDR1 and CDR2: LNHDA, SQIVND (reference sequence). The CDR3 length is 15 residues. Trimming shortened V by 1 base and J by 0 bases, and 9 bases separated the two germline ends. CDR3 protein: CASSIVRETNYGYTF. The CDR3 nucleotides read TGTGCCAGTAGTATAGTGAGAGAGACTAACTATGGCTACACCTTC. Drawing the rest from reference TRBV19 and TRBJ1-2, the complete variable domain is DGGITQSPKYLFRKEGQNVTLSCEQNLNHDAMYWYRQDPGQGLRLIYYSQIVNDFQKGDIAEGYSVSREKKESFPLTVTSAQKNPTAFYLCASSIVRETNYGYTFGSGTRLTVV.

The chain links TRBV9 to TRBJ2-1; 7 bases are a match to TRBD2. Trimming removed 0 bases from V and 0 bases from J; junction bases left unmatched: 6. The length of the CDR3 is 17 residues. Germline V gene sequence: CDR1 SGDLS, CDR2 YYNGEE. Here the CDR3 reads CASSVVGLAVSYNEQFF. In DNA form, the CDR3 reads TGTGCCAGCAGCGTAGTAGGTCTAGCGGTCTCCTACAATGAGCAGTTCTTC.

This clone was observed once. The chain links TRBV6-5 to TRBJ1-1; D is ambiguous. Trimming removed 0 bases at V and 1 base at J, with 6 bases between. Germline V gene lookup returns CDR1 MNHEY and CDR2 SVGAGI. This CDR3 has 14 residues. In DNA form, the CDR3 reads TGTGCCAGCAGTTACTCGAGAGAGAACACTGAAGCTTTCTTT. Protein product: CASSYSRENTEAFF.

This clone has just a few counts. This chain uses TRBV5-4 with TRBJ1-1; no clear D gene. Germline V gene sequence: CDR1 SGHNT, CDR2 YYREEE (reference sequence). V was trimmed by 4 bases and J by 6 bases, leaving 13 bases between them. The CDR3 is 13 amino acids. CDR3 sequence: CASSTEGVAEAFF. The DNA of the CDR3 is TGTGCCAGCAGCACGGAAGGAGTTGCTGAAGCTTTCTTT.

The rearrangement links TRBV5-6 to TRBJ1-2; D gene ambiguous. From germline, CDR1 is SGHDT and CDR2 YYEEEE. V shed 2 bases and J shed 0 bases, with 8 bases lying between them. This CDR3 region has 14 residues. The CDR3 sequence: CASSFVGANYGYTF. CDR3 bases: TGTGCCAGCAGCTTTGTAGGAGCTAACTATGGCTACACCTTC.

This clone came up a few times. The chain links TRBV30 to TRBJ2-1; TRBD2 matches 7 bases. The CDR3 sequence is 13 residues long. V trimming: 1 base; J trimming: 8 bases; junction bases outside the gene matches: 5. In germline, CDR1 is GTSNPN, CDR2 SVGIG (reference sequence). The CDR3 loop is CAWSGGSWDEQFF. The CDR3 DNA is TGTGCCTGGAGTGGCGGGAGTTGGGATGAGCAGTTCTTC.

V usage is TRBV5-1 and J usage is TRBJ2-1; 10 bases line up with TRBD2. The CDR3 extends over 15 amino acids. Looked up from germline, CDR1 is SGHRS and CDR2 is YFSETQ. Trimming at V came to 2 bases and at J to 6 bases, leaving 5 bases not matched to a gene. The CDR3 region is CASSLEAGGTNEQFF. The CDR3 DNA follows: TGCGCCAGCAGCTTAGAAGCGGGAGGGACCAATGAGCAGTTCTTC.

The V call is TRBV5-1, the J call TRBJ2-2, with a possible D match to TRBD1 (5 bases). This CDR3 contains 15 residues. V was shortened by 0 bases and J by 2 bases, with 8 bases between the two germline ends. Germline V CDR1 and CDR2: SGHRS, YFSETQ. The CDR3 sequence is CASSLGGANTGELFF. CDR3 nucleotides: TGCGCCAGCAGCTTGGGGGGCGCAAACACCGGGGAGCTGTTTTTT. The full variable domain, in which reference TRBV5-1 and TRBJ2-2 provide the parts outside the CDR3, is KAGVTQTPRYLIKTRGQQVTLSCSPISGHRSVSWYQQTPGQGLQFLFEYFSETQRNKGNFPGRFSGRQFSNSRSEMNVSTLELGDSALYLCASSLGGANTGELFFGEGSRLTVL.

Here the CDR3 reads CASSLLQGGATEAFF. The CDR3 nucleotides read TGTGCCAGCAGCTTACTACAGGGAGGGGCTACTGAAGCTTTCTTT. The chain is built from TRBV11-2 and TRBJ1-1, with TRBD1 as a possible D gene (6 bases). V was trimmed by 2 bases and J by 5 bases, leaving 15 bases between them. The CDR3 runs to 15 residues. CDR1 is SGHAT, CDR2 FQNNGV, per germline.

This clone was seen repeatedly, ten times or more. CDR3 nucleotides: TGCGCCAGCAGCCAAGGGGGAGGACTGTTCTCAGGGGGCTACACCTTC. This codes for CASSQGGGLFSGGYTF. The chain links TRBV4-3 to TRBJ1-2, with a possible D match to TRBD1 (5 bases). The germline V gene encodes CDR1 LGHNA and CDR2 YSLEER. This CDR3 comprises 16 residues. The V end lost 1 base, the J end lost 8 bases, and 20 bases lay between the germline ends.

This clone was picked up a small number of times. This chain uses TRBV7-2 with TRBJ1-1; D is unclear. The germline V gene has CDR1 SGHTA and CDR2 FQGNSA. The V end lost 5 bases, the J end lost 2 bases, and 15 bases lay between the germline ends. CDR3 length: 15 residues. As DNA, the CDR3 is TGTGCCAGCAGCGTCGTTGGCGGAGGAAACACTGAAGCTTTCTTT. The encoded protein is CASSVVGGGNTEAFF.

The CDR3 is CASSRTGGGTEAFF. Here the CDR3 DNA reads TGTGCCAGCAGTAGGACAGGGGGCGGCACTGAAGCTTTCTTT. The chain has TRBV2 and TRBJ1-1; 11 nucleotides line up with TRBD1. CDR1 is SNHLY and CDR2 is FYNNEI in the germline V gene. Trimming at V came to 5 bases and at J to 4 bases, leaving 3 bases not matched to a gene. CDR3 size: 14 residues.

The chain combines TRBV6-5 with TRBJ2-6; possibly TRBD1 for D (6 bases). V lost 2 bases, J lost 2 bases, and 10 bases lay in between. Germline V CDR1 and CDR2: MNHEY, SVGAGI. The CDR3 consists of 16 residues. DNA of the CDR3: TGTGCCAGCAGTTACAGCCACAGGGCTGGGGCCAACGTCCTGACTTTC. Translated, it gives CASSYSHRAGANVLTF.

V is TRBV12-5 and J is TRBJ2-1; 13 bases match TRBD2. The J segment lost 10 bases and the V segment lost 6 bases, leaving 21 bases of the junction unmatched. Looked up from germline, CDR1 is LGHNT and CDR2 is FRNRAP. This CDR3 comprises 19 residues. CDR3 in DNA: TGTGCTAGTGGCCGCGACCTGACAGCGGGACTAGCGGGATCTCGGGAGCAGTTCTTC. Residues: CASGRDLTAGLAGSREQFF.

This clone was seen just once. The chain couples TRBV19 to TRBJ2-5, with 7 nucleotides matching TRBD2. V was pared by 5 bases and J by 4 bases, with 10 bases of the junction left unmatched. This CDR3 spans 15 amino acids. Germline loops: CDR1 LNHDA, CDR2 SQIVND (reference sequence). The CDR3 DNA is TGTGCCAGTAGTCCCGGTTCTAGCGGTACAGAGACCCAGTACTTC. This gives the protein CASSPGSSGTETQYF.